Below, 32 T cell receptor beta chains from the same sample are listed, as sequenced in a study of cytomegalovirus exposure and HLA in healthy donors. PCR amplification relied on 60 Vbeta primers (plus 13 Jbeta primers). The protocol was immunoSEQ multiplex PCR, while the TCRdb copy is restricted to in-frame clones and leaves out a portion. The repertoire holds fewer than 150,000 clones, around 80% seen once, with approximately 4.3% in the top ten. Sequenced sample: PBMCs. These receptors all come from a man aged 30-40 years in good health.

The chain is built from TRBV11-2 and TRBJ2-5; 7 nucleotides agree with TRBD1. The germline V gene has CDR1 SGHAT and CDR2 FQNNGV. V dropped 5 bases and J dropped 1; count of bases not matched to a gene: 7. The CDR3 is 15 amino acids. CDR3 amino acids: CASSHEGQPQETQYF. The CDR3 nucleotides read TGTGCCAGCAGCCACGAGGGACAGCCCCAAGAGACCCAGTACTTC.

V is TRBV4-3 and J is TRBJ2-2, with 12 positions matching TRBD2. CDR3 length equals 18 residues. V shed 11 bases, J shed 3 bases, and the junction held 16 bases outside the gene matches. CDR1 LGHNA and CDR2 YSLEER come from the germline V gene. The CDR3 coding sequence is TGCGCCTCGGGTTGGGCTAGCGGGAGGGGGGCCGACACCGGGGAGCTGTTTTTT. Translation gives CASGWASGRGADTGELFF.

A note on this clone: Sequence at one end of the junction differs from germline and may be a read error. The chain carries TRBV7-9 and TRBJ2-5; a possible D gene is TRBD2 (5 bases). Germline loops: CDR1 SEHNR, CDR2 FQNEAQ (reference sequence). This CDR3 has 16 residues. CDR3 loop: CSSSSLAPGEGETQYF. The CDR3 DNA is TGTTCCAGCAGCTCGCTAGCTCCCGGAGAGGGAGAGACCCAGTACTTC.

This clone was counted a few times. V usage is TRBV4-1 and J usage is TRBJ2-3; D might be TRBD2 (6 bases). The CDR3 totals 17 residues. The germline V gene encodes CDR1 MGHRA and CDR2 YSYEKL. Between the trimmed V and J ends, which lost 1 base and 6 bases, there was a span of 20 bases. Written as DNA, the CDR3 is TGCGCCAGCAGCCAAGCATTCGTTCGGGAGTGGTACGATACGCAGTATTTT. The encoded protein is CASSQAFVREWYDTQYF.

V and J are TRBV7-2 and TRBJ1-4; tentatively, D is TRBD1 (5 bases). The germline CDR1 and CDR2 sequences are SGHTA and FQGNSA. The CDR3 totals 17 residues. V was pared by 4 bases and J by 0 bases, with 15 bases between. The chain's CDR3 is CASSSQGGGATNEKLFF. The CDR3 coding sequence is TGTGCCAGCAGCTCCCAGGGCGGCGGTGCAACTAATGAAAAACTGTTTTTT.

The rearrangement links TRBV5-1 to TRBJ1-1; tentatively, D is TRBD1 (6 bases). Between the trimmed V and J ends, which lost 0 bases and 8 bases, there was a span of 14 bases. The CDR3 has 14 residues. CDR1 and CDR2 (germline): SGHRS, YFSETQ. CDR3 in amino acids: CASSLALQTGEAFF. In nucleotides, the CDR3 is TGCGCCAGCAGCTTGGCCCTCCAAACAGGGGAAGCTTTCTTT.

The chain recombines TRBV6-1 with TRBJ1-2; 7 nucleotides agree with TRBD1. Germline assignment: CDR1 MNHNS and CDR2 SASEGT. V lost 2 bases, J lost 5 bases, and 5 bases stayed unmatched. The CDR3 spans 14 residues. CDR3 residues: CASSEQGGRYGYTF. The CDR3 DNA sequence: TGTGCCAGCAGTGAACAAGGGGGCAGGTATGGCTACACCTTC.

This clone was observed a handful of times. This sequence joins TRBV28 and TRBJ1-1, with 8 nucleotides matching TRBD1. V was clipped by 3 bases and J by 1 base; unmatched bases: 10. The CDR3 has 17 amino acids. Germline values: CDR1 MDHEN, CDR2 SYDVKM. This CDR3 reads CASSFLTPGQANTEAFF. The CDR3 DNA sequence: TGTGCCAGCAGTTTCCTAACTCCGGGACAGGCGAACACTGAAGCTTTCTTT.

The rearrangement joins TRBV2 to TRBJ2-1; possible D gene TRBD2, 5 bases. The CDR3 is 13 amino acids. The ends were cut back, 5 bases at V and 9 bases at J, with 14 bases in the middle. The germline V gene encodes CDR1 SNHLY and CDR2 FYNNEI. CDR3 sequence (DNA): TGTGCCAGCAGTTCTTTCACTAGAGCTGAGCAGTTCTTC. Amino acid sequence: CASSSFTRAEQFF. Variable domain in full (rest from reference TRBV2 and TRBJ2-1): EPEVTQTPSHQVTQMGQEVILRCVPISNHLYFYWYRQILGQKVEFLVSFYNNEISEKSEIFDDQFSVERPDGSNFTLKIRSTKLEDSAMYFCASSSFTRAEQFFGPGTRLTVL.

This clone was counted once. The CDR3 sequence is CASRPDRALNQPQHF. CDR3 DNA: TGTGCCAGTAGACCGGACAGGGCCCTCAATCAGCCCCAGCATTTT. J is TRBJ1-5 and V is TRBV19, with TRBD1 matching 8 bases. The ends lost 6 bases at V and 3 bases at J; junction bases unmatched: 7. The CDR3 covers 15 residues. CDR1 and CDR2 from the germline V gene are LNHDA and SQIVND (reference sequence).

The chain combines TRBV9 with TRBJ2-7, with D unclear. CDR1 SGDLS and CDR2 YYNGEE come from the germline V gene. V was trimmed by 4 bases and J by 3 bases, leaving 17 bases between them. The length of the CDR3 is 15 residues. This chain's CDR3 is CASSPSPGPYYEQYF. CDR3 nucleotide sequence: TGTGCCAGCAGCCCCAGCCCGGGTCCTTACTACGAGCAGTACTTC. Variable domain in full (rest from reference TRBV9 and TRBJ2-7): DSGVTQTPKHLITATGQRVTLRCSPRSGDLSVYWYQQSLDQGLQFLIQYYNGEERAKGNILERFSAQQFPDLHSELNLSSLELGDSALYFCASSPSPGPYYEQYFGPGTRLTVT.

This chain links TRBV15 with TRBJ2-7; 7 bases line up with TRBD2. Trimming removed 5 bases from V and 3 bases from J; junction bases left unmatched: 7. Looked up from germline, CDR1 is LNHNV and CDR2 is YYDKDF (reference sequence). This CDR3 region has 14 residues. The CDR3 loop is CATSGVRGSYEQYF. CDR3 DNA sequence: TGTGCCACCAGCGGGGTGCGCGGGAGCTACGAGCAGTACTTC.

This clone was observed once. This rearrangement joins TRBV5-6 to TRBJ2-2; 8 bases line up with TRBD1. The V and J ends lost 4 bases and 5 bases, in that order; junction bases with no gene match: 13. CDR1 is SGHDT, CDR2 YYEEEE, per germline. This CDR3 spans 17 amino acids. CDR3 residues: CASSKTGEATLTGELFF. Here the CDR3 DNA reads TGTGCCAGCAGCAAGACAGGGGAGGCAACCCTAACCGGGGAGCTGTTTTTT.

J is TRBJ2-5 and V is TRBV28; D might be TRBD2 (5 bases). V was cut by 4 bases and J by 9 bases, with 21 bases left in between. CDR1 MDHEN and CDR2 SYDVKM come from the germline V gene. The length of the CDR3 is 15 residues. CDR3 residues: CASSSPGSIVKAQYF. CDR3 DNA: TGTGCCAGCAGTTCCCCGGGATCCATCGTGAAGGCCCAGTACTTC.

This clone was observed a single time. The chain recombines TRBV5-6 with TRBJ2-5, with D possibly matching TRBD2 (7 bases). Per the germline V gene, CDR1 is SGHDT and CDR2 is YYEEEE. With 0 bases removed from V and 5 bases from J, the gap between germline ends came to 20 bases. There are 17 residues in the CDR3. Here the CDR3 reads CASSLGAGTLGGETQYF. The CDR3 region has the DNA TGTGCCAGCAGCTTGGGAGCCGGGACATTGGGGGGGGAGACCCAGTACTTC.

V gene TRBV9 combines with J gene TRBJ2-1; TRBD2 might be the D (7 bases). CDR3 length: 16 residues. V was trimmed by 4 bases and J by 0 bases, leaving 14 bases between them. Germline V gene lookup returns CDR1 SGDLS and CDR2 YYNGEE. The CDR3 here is CASSSGGGSSYNEQFF. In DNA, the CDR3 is TGTGCCAGCAGCTCGGGGGGCGGTAGCTCCTACAATGAGCAGTTCTTC.

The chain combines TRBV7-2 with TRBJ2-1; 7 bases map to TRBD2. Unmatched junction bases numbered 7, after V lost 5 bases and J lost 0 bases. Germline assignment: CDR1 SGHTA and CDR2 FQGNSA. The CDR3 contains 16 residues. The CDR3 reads CASSGLSGTSYNEQFF. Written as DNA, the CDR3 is TGTGCCAGCAGCGGTTTGAGCGGGACCTCCTACAATGAGCAGTTCTTC.

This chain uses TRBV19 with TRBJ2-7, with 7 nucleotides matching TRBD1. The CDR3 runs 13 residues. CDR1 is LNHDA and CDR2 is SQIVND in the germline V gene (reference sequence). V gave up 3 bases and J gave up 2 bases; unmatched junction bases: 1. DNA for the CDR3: TGTGCCAGTAGTATCAGGGGGACCTACGAGCAGTACTTC. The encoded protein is CASSIRGTYEQYF.

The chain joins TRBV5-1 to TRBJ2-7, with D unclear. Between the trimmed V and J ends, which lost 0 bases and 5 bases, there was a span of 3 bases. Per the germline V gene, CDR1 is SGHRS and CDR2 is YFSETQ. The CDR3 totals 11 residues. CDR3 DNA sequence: TGCGCCAGCAGCTTGGGTAACGAGCAGTACTTC. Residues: CASSLGNEQYF.

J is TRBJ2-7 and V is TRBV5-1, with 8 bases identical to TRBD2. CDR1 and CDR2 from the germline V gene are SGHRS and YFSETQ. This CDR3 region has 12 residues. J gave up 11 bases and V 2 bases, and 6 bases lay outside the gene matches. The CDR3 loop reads CASSLTGGAEYF. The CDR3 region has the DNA TGCGCCAGCAGCTTAACGGGAGGGGCGGAGTACTTC.

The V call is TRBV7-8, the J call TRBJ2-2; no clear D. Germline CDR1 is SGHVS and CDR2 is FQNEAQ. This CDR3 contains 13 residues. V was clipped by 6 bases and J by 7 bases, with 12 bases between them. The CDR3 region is CASRPGASGELFF. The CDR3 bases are TGTGCCAGCAGACCAGGCGCGAGCGGGGAGCTGTTTTTT.

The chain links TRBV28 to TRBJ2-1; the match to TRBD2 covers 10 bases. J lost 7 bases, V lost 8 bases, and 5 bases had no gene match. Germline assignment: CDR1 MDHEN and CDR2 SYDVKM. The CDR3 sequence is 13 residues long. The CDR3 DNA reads TGTGCCAGCTTAGGACTAGCGGCTAATGAGCAGTTCTTC. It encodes CASLGLAANEQFF.

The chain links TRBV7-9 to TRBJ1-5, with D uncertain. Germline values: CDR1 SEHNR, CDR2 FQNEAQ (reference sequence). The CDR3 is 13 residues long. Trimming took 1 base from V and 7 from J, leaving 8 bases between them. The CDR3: CASSLEYGQPQHF. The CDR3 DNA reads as TGTGCCAGCAGCTTAGAGTACGGGCAGCCCCAGCATTTT.

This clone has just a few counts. CDR3 DNA: TGTGCCACCAGCAGAGATCTTCCCCGAGAGAATCAGCCCCAGCATTTT. Amino acids: CATSRDLPRENQPQHF. The chain combines TRBV15 with TRBJ1-5; D remains unclear. CDR3 length equals 16 residues. Trimming took off 0 bases at V and 4 bases at J, with 13 bases between the two ends. Germline assignment: CDR1 LNHNV and CDR2 YYDKDF (reference sequence).

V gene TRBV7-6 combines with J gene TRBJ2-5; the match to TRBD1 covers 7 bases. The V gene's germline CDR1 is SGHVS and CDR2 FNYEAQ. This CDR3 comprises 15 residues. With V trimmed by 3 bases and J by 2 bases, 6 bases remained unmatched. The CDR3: CASSLRQGYQETQYF. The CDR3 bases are TGTGCCAGCAGCTTGAGACAGGGATATCAAGAGACCCAGTACTTC.

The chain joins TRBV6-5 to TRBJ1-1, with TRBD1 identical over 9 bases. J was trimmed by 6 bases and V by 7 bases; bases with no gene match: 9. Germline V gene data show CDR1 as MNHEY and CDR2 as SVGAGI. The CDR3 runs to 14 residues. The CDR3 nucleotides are TGTGCCAGCAACCTACAGGGGGCCAGGGCTGAAGCTTTCTTT. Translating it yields CASNLQGARAEAFF.

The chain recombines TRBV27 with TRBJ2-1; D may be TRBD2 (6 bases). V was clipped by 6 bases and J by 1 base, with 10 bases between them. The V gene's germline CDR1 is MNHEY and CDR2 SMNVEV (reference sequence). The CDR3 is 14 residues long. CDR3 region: CASSRGTSYNEQFF. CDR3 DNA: TGTGCCAGCAGCCGAGGGACTTCCTACAATGAGCAGTTCTTC.

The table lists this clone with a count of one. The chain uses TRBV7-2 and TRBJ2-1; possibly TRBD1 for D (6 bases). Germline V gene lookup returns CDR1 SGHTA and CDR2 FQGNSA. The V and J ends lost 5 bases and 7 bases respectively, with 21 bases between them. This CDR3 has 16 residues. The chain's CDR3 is CASSPQPQGPANEQFF. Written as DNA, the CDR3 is TGTGCCAGCAGCCCGCAACCTCAGGGGCCGGCGAATGAGCAGTTCTTC. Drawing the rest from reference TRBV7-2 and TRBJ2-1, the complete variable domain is GAGVSQSPSNKVTEKGKDVELRCDPISGHTALYWYRQSLGQGLEFLIYFQGNSAPDKSGLPSDRFSAERTGGSVSTLTIQRTQQEDSAVYLCASSPQPQGPANEQFFGPGTRLTVL.

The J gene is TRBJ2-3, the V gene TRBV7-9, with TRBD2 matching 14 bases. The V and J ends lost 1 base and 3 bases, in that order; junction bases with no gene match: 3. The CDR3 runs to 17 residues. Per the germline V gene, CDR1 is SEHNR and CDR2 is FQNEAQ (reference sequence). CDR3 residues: CASSLGRTSGRTDTQYF. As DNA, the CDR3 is TGTGCCAGCAGCTTAGGGAGGACTAGCGGGAGGACAGATACGCAGTATTTT.

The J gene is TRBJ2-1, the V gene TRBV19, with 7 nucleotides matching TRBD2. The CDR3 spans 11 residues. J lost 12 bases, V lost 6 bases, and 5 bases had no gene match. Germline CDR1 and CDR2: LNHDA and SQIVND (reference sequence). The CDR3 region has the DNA TGTGCCAGTAGCGGAGCGGGGTCGCAGTTCTTC. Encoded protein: CASSGAGSQFF.

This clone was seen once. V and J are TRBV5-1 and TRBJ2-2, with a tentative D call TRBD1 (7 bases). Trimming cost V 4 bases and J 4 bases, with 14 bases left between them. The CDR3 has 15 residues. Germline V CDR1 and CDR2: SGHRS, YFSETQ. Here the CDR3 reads CASSGLQGGTGELFF. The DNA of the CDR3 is TGCGCCAGCAGCGGGCTTCAGGGGGGCACCGGGGAGCTGTTTTTT.

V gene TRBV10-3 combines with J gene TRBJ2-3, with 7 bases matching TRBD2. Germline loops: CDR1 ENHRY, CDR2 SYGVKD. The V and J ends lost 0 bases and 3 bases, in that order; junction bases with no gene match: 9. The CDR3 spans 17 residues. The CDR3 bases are TGTGCCATCAGTGAGTCGACTCGGGCGGGAGAGACAGATACGCAGTATTTT. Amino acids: CAISESTRAGETDTQYF.